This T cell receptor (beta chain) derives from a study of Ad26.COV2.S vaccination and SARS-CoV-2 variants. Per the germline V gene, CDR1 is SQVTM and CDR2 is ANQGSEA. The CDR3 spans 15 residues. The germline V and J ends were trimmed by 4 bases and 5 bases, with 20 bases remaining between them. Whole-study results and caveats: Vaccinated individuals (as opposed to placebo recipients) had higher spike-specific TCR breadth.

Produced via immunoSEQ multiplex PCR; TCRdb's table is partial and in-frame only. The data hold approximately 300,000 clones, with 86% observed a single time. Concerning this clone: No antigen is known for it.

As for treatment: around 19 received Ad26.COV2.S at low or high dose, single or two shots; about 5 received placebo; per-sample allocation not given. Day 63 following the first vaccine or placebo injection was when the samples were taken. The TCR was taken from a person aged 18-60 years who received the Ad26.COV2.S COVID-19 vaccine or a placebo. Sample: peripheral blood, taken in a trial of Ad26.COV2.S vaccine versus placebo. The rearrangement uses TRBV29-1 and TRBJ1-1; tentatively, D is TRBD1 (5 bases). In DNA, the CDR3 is TGCAGCGTTGGAGGCGAGGGACTAAAGCGGACTGAAGCTTTCTTT. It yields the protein CSVGGEGLKRTEAFF.